The 4 T cell receptor beta chains below come from one sample, sequenced in a study of CD8 T cells in ankylosing spondylitis. TCRdb analysed the 5' RACE reads with MiXCR anew, one entry per CDR3 protein. The repertoire holds 350,000 to 400,000 distinct CDR3 sequences, with approximately 22% as singletons. Sample: blood, either unsorted or a sorted T cell fraction (not recorded which). These receptors came from a male donor with ankylosing spondylitis or in good health (not recorded which).

V gene TRBV27 combines with J gene TRBJ2-1; D not resolved. This CDR3 has 14 amino acids. Germline V gives CDR1 MNHEY, CDR2 SMNVEV (reference sequence). Trimming took 2 bases from V and 8 from J, leaving 13 bases between them. The CDR3 DNA reads as TGTGCCAGCAGTTTACTTGCCTACAGCGATGAGCAGTTCTTC. It yields the protein CASSLLAYSDEQFF.

This clonotype was observed a handful of times. The chain employs TRBV7-6 and TRBJ1-1; D gene unclear. Germline CDR1 is SGHVS and CDR2 is FNYEAQ. V dropped 2 bases and J dropped 0 bases, with 16 bases sitting between them. The CDR3 covers 17 residues. The CDR3 region is CASSLFVKGSMNTEAFF. CDR3 nucleotide sequence: TGTGCCAGCAGCTTATTTGTTAAGGGTTCGATGAACACTGAAGCTTTCTTT.

This clonotype was detected a few times. The chain joins TRBV13 to TRBJ1-1; D not resolved. This CDR3 region has 15 residues. Germline V CDR1 and CDR2: PRHDT, FYEKMQ (reference sequence). Trimming shortened V by 5 bases and J by 0 bases, and 13 bases separated the two germline ends. The CDR3 nucleotides read TGTGCCAGCAGCAGTTACGGCACAATGAACACTGAAGCTTTCTTT. This translates into CASSSYGTMNTEAFF.

This clonotype was detected only a few times. The chain couples TRBV29-1 to TRBJ2-2; possible D gene TRBD2, 6 bases. CDR3 length: 12 amino acids. Trimming cost V 3 bases and J 6 bases, with 8 bases left between them. The germline gives CDR1 SQVTM, CDR2 ANQGSEA. The CDR3 nucleotides are TGCAGCGTTGACTTAGCGGCCGGGGAGCTGTTTTTT. Amino acid sequence: CSVDLAAGELFF.